Below are 19 T cell receptor beta chains sequenced from a single sample in a study of T cells in Graves' hyperthyroidism and ophthalmopathy. Researchers took RNA transcripts and amplified the TCR beta CDR3 regions from them. The HTBI set primed first-round TCR CDR3 RT-PCR. TCRdb reprocessed the multiplex PCR reads via MiXCR and lists one record per CDR3 protein. Counted here are some 600,000 distinct CDR3 sequences, around 14% occurring once; the ten biggest clones make up more than 5%. The material sequenced was blood. The receptors come from a woman in her twenties or thirties with Graves' hyperthyroidism that later progressed to Graves' ophthalmopathy.

This clonotype was found many times. This chain links TRBV27 with TRBJ2-5; possibly TRBD1 for D (6 bases). Per the germline V gene, CDR1 is MNHEY and CDR2 is SMNVEV (reference sequence). The CDR3 extends over 17 amino acids. V gave up 5 bases and J gave up 2 bases, with 21 bases separating them. CDR3 amino acids: CASSAWVPRDMQETQYF. The CDR3 coding sequence is TGTGCCAGCAGTGCGTGGGTTCCCCGGGACATGCAAGAGACCCAGTACTTC.

This clonotype occurred a few times. The rearrangement joins TRBV6-1 to TRBJ2-1; D ambiguous. The germline V and J ends were trimmed by 7 bases and 1 base, with 8 bases remaining between them. CDR3 size: 13 residues. Germline V CDR1 and CDR2: MNHNS, SASEGT. The CDR3 DNA sequence: TGTGCCAGCACCTCCGTGTCCTACAATGAGCAGTTCTTC. It codes for CASTSVSYNEQFF.

This clonotype came up many times. The chain carries TRBV19 and TRBJ2-5; the D gene is possibly TRBD2 (5 bases). Looked up from germline, CDR1 is LNHDA and CDR2 is SQIVND (reference sequence). The CDR3 is made up of 16 amino acids. V was trimmed by 1 base and J by 4 bases, leaving 16 bases between them. DNA for the CDR3: TGTGCCAGTAGTATAGGAATAGCCGTCGAGGGAGAGACCCAGTACTTC. It specifies CASSIGIAVEGETQYF. The variable domain in full, completed from reference TRBV19 and TRBJ2-5, reads DGGITQSPKYLFRKEGQNVTLSCEQNLNHDAMYWYRQDPGQGLRLIYYSQIVNDFQKGDIAEGYSVSREKKESFPLTVTSAQKNPTAFYLCASSIGIAVEGETQYFGPGTRLLVL.

Details on this clonotype: The junction and the germline gene differ at one end; a read error may be behind it. The chain recombines TRBV4-3 with TRBJ2-3; 8 bases are shared with TRBD2. This CDR3 is 17 amino acids long. Germline lookup yields CDR1 LGHNA and CDR2 YSLEER. The CDR3 region has the DNA TGCGCCAGCAGCCAAGATTTTGGACGGGGGGGAGGAGATACGCAGTGTTTT. Translated: CASSQDFGRGGGDTQCF.

To note about this clonotype: The germline gene is not matched at one end of the junction; a read error may be the cause. V usage is TRBV4-1 and J usage is TRBJ2-2; 8 bases line up with TRBD1. Germline CDR1 is MGHRA and CDR2 is YSYEKL. This CDR3 has 17 amino acids. CDR3 bases: TGCGCCAGCAGCCACCCCACAAGGGGGACAGGCCAAGGGGGGCTGTTTTTT. Its protein is CASSHPTRGTGQGGLFF.

This clonotype was detected a few times. The chain carries TRBV19 and TRBJ2-1; D remains unclear. Deletions cut 9 bases from V and 3 bases from J, with 15 bases between. The CDR3 is 14 amino acids. Germline V gene data show CDR1 as LNHDA and CDR2 as SQIVND (reference sequence). CDR3 amino acids: CASQDGLFYNEQFF. In DNA form, the CDR3 reads TGTGCCAGCCAAGACGGTTTGTTCTACAATGAGCAGTTCTTC.

Regarding this clonotype: A much larger clone lies a single base off, so this may be a read error. J is TRBJ2-7 and V is TRBV6-1; D is perhaps TRBD2 (5 bases). CDR1 MNHNS and CDR2 SASEGT come from the germline V gene. The CDR3 is 13 residues long. The CDR3 is CTSSDPGVHEQYF. Here the CDR3 DNA reads TGTACCAGCAGTGACCCCGGGGTCCACGAGCAGTACTTC.

This clonotype occurred many times. This chain joins TRBV7-2 and TRBJ2-7, with a weak D call TRBD2 (6 bases). Germline V gene sequence: CDR1 SGHTA, CDR2 FQGNSA. The length of the CDR3 is 15 residues. Trimming stripped 1 base from V and 1 base from J, with 11 bases between. CDR3 in amino acids: CASSLVGGFSYEQYF. DNA of the CDR3: TGTGCCAGCAGCTTAGTTGGGGGGTTTTCCTACGAGCAGTACTTC.

A word on this clonotype: A junction end diverges from the germline sequence, so it may reflect a read error. The J gene is TRBJ2-2, the V gene TRBV7-8, with D perhaps TRBD2 (5 bases). The germline V gene encodes CDR1 SGHVS and CDR2 FQNEAQ. The CDR3 has 12 residues. CDR3 nucleotide sequence: TGTGCCAGCAGCTTATCCCCCGGGGAGCTGGTTTTT. Protein sequence: CASSLSPGELVF.

Worth noting for this clonotype: A clone one base away is much larger, so this may be a read error. This is likely a read error, given that the CDR3 carries no conserved phenylalanine or tryptophan at its end. The chain recombines TRBV6-1 with TRBJ1-1; D is unclear. With 10 bases removed from V and 0 bases from J, the gap between germline ends came to 3 bases. The CDR3 totals 10 residues. CDR1 is MNHNS and CDR2 is SASEGT in the germline V gene. CDR3 protein: CAIVNTEAFL. Written as DNA, the CDR3 is TGTGCCATCGTGAACACTGAAGCTTTCCTT.

This clonotype was counted ten times or more. The rearrangement links TRBV30 to TRBJ1-2; no reliable D call. This CDR3 contains 13 residues. The V and J ends lost 0 bases and 2 bases respectively, with 7 bases between them. The germline V gene encodes CDR1 GTSNPN and CDR2 SVGIG (reference sequence). CDR3 coding DNA: TGTGCCTGGAGTGTTGACGAGAACTATGGCTACACCTTC. It translates to CAWSVDENYGYTF.

The rearrangement links TRBV13 to TRBJ2-3; perhaps TRBD2 as D (5 bases). This CDR3 region has 16 residues. Deletions cut 5 bases from V and 6 bases from J, with 21 bases between. Germline assignment: CDR1 PRHDT and CDR2 FYEKMQ (reference sequence). CDR3 region: CASSPRASTGYDTQYF. CDR3 nucleotide sequence: TGTGCCAGCAGCCCCCGCGCCTCGACGGGGTACGATACGCAGTATTTT.

This rearrangement joins TRBV19 to TRBJ1-4; TRBD1 matches at 7 bases. CDR1 is LNHDA and CDR2 is SQIVND in the germline V gene (reference sequence). After removal of 8 bases from V and 8 bases from J, the junction contained 14 bases not matched to a gene. CDR3 length: 15 residues. The CDR3 sequence: CASRDLGGTKEKLFF. CDR3 nucleotide sequence: TGTGCCAGTCGGGACCTAGGGGGCACGAAAGAAAAACTGTTTTTT.

This clonotype was recorded at least ten times. The rearrangement links TRBV24-1 to TRBJ2-1; TRBD2 agrees at 9 bases. The CDR3 has 13 residues. The V segment lost 9 bases and the J segment 7 bases; nucleotides outside the gene matches: 6. The germline CDR1 and CDR2 sequences are KGHDR and SFDVKD. CDR3 DNA: TGTGCCACCTCGGGACTAGCCGGTAATGAGCAGTTCTTC. This codes for CATSGLAGNEQFF.

Many counts were recorded for this clonotype. The J gene is TRBJ2-7, the V gene TRBV9, with D perhaps being TRBD1 or TRBD2 (5 bases each). Germline loops: CDR1 SGDLS, CDR2 YYNGEE. Deletions cut 4 bases from V and 1 base from J, with 15 bases between. The CDR3 runs 15 residues. CDR3 coding DNA: TGTGCCAGCAGCTCCCCGGGGACGGCATCCTACGAGCAGTACTTC. Amino acid sequence: CASSSPGTASYEQYF.

This chain joins TRBV6-1 and TRBJ2-7; 9 bases match TRBD1. V lost 6 bases and J lost 2; bases outside the gene matches: 8. In germline, CDR1 is MNHNS, CDR2 SASEGT. The CDR3 contains 15 residues. The CDR3 loop reads CASRDRDRDAYEQYF. In nucleotides, the CDR3 is TGTGCCAGCAGGGACCGGGACAGGGACGCCTACGAGCAGTACTTC.

The chain links TRBV20-1 to TRBJ2-7, with 7 positions matching TRBD1. Germline CDR1 is DFQATT and CDR2 is SNEGSKA (reference sequence). Losses at the gene ends were 0 bases for V and 3 bases for J; bases not matched to a gene: 11. The CDR3 covers 16 residues. CDR3 amino acids: CSARDGGTEDLYEQYF. DNA of the CDR3: TGCAGTGCTAGAGATGGTGGGACAGAGGATCTCTACGAGCAGTACTTC.

This clonotype was seen a handful of times. The chain links TRBV5-1 to TRBJ1-5, with D hard to call. This CDR3 has 15 residues. With 0 bases removed from V and 3 bases from J, the gap between germline ends came to 10 bases. Germline V gene sequence: CDR1 SGHRS, CDR2 YFSETQ. The CDR3 region is CASSLAPELNQPQHF. CDR3 DNA: TGCGCCAGCAGCTTGGCCCCGGAACTCAATCAGCCCCAGCATTTT.

This clonotype was counted ten times or more. The chain has TRBV12-3 or TRBV12-4 and TRBJ2-2; D perhaps matches TRBD2 (6 bases). The CDR3 totals 16 residues. V gave up 3 bases and J gave up 0 bases, with 11 bases separating them. CDR3 DNA sequence: TGTGCCAGCAGTTTGGGGGGAGTACCGAACACCGGGGAGCTGTTTTTT. Its translation: CASSLGGVPNTGELFF.